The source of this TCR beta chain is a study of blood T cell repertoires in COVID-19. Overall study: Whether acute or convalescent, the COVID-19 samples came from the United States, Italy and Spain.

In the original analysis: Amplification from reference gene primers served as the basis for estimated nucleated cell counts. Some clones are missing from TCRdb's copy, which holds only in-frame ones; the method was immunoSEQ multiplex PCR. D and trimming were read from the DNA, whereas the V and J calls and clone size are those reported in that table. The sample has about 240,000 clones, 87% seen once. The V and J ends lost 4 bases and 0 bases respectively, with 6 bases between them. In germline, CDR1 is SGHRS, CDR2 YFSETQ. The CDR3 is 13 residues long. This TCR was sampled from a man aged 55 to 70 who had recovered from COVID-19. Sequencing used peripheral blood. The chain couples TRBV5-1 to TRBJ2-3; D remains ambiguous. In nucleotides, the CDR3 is TGCGCCAGCAGCGATCAGAGCACAGATACGCAGTATTTT. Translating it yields CASSDQSTDTQYF.